These 32 T cell receptor beta chains originate from one sample sequenced in a study of long-term antiretroviral therapy in people with HIV. The authors ran the immunoSEQ assay, v3.0, at survey level. Here immunoSEQ multiplex PCR was the method, and the copy in TCRdb shows in-frame clones only, minus some. This sample has about 19,000 clones; 80% occur once, and the top ten carry approximately 12%. The specimen comprised unsorted PBMCs, sampled 0.2 years after starting antiretroviral therapy. The receptors shown here come from a woman in her forties with HIV.

The chain couples TRBV11-3 to TRBJ2-3, with TRBD1 matching 11 bases. V trimming: 2 bases; J trimming: 6 bases; junction bases outside the gene matches: 7. Germline V gene sequence: CDR1 SGHNT, CDR2 YENEEA. CDR3 length: 16 amino acids. CDR3: CASSLRGGQGVDTQYF. CDR3 bases: TGTGCCAGCAGCTTACGAGGGGGACAGGGGGTCGATACGCAGTATTTT.

The V gene is TRBV19, the J gene TRBJ2-2; no definite D call. The CDR3 sequence is 13 residues long. Per germline, CDR1 LNHDA and CDR2 SQIVND (reference sequence). Trimming took off 2 bases at V and 7 bases at J, with 8 bases between the two ends. Here the CDR3 reads CASSITVGGELFF. In DNA form, the CDR3 reads TGTGCCAGTAGTATAACGGTGGGCGGGGAGCTGTTTTTT.

This chain joins TRBV11-1 and TRBJ2-4, with D possibly being TRBD1 or TRBD2 (5 bases each). Germline V lookup: CDR1 SGHAT, CDR2 FQDESV (reference sequence). The CDR3 length is 16 residues. Between the trimmed V and J ends, which lost 1 base and 1 base, there was a span of 11 bases. Here the CDR3 reads CASSLDGGTAKNIQYF. The CDR3 DNA sequence: TGTGCCAGCAGCTTAGATGGGGGAACGGCCAAAAACATTCAGTACTTC.

This chain joins TRBV27 and TRBJ2-3; weak D call: TRBD1 (5 bases). The V end lost 7 bases, the J end lost 4 bases, and 18 bases lay between the germline ends. Germline V CDR1 and CDR2: MNHEY, SMNVEV (reference sequence). The CDR3 length is 15 residues. CDR3 in amino acids: CASKEIGDSADTQYF. The CDR3 coding sequence is TGTGCCAGCAAGGAAATCGGAGACAGTGCAGATACGCAGTATTTT.

The J gene is TRBJ1-2, the V gene TRBV4-1, with 7 bases matching TRBD1. The CDR3 is 17 amino acids. The V segment lost 4 bases and the J segment 3 bases; nucleotides outside the gene matches: 14. CDR1 and CDR2 (germline): MGHRA, YSYEKL. CDR3 residues: CASSPRLVGQYYYGYTF. CDR3 sequence (DNA): TGCGCCAGCAGCCCTCGGTTGGTGGGACAGTACTACTATGGCTACACCTTC.

The V call is TRBV29-1, the J call TRBJ2-1; D tentatively fits TRBD1 or TRBD2 (6 bases each). V was cut by 5 bases and J by 10 bases, with 24 bases left in between. The germline V gene has CDR1 SQVTM and CDR2 ANQGSEA. This CDR3 region has 15 residues. CDR3 in DNA: TGCAGCGTTACGGGGGCACTAGCAAGCTCAGGAGAGCAGTTCTTC. This sequence encodes CSVTGALASSGEQFF.

The J gene is TRBJ2-7, the V gene TRBV13; TRBD1 matches at 8 bases. The CDR3 runs to 14 residues. The germline CDR1 and CDR2 sequences are PRHDT and FYEKMQ (reference sequence). The junction had 5 bases not matched to a gene; V was cut back by 6 bases and J by 1 base. CDR3 loop: CASSLTGASYEQYF. CDR3 nucleotide sequence: TGTGCCAGCAGTCTGACAGGGGCGTCCTACGAGCAGTACTTC.

V and J are TRBV2 and TRBJ2-7; D is undetermined. Trimming took 8 bases from V and 7 from J, leaving 12 bases between them. This CDR3 has 11 amino acids. From germline, CDR1 is SNHLY and CDR2 FYNNEI. CDR3 loop: CASVLQREQYF. The CDR3 bases are TGTGCCAGCGTACTACAACGGGAGCAGTACTTC. Using reference TRBV2 and TRBJ2-7 for the parts outside the CDR3, the full variable domain is EPEVTQTPSHQVTQMGQEVILRCVPISNHLYFYWYRQILGQKVEFLVSFYNNEISEKSEIFDDQFSVERPDGSNFTLKIRSTKLEDSAMYFCASVLQREQYFGPGTRLTVT.

This clone appeared a few times. CDR3 sequence reads: CASSQLGIEGYTF. The CDR3 DNA is TGTGCCAGCAGCCAACTGGGAATTGAGGGCTACACCTTC. The chain carries TRBV2 and TRBJ1-2; no definite D call. The V gene lost 6 bases and the J gene lost 8 bases, with 16 bases spanning the gap. Germline V CDR1 and CDR2: SNHLY, FYNNEI. The CDR3 has 13 residues.

The chain couples TRBV5-4 to TRBJ2-1; 8 bases are shared with TRBD1. This CDR3 contains 16 residues. Germline V gene sequence: CDR1 SGHNT, CDR2 YYREEE (reference sequence). V lost 4 bases, J lost 2 bases, and 8 bases stayed unmatched. The CDR3 is CASSPGQGGTYNEQFF. For the CDR3, the DNA is TGTGCCAGCAGCCCCGGACAGGGTGGCACCTACAATGAGCAGTTCTTC.

The chain is built from TRBV25-1 and TRBJ2-7; perhaps TRBD1 as D (6 bases). Germline CDR1 reads MGHDK; CDR2 reads SYGVNS. The CDR3 sequence is 14 residues long. The ends were cut back, 5 bases at V and 0 bases at J, with 11 bases in the middle. The CDR3 nucleotides read TGTGCCAGCAGTCGCAGGGGATTCTCCTACGAGCAGTACTTC. This sequence encodes CASSRRGFSYEQYF.

This rearrangement joins TRBV10-1 to TRBJ2-2, with TRBD1 identical over 9 bases. Germline CDR1 and CDR2: WNHNN and SYGVQD (reference sequence). The CDR3 sequence is 13 residues long. V was clipped by 8 bases and J by 5 bases; unmatched bases: 3. The CDR3 bases are TGCGCCAGCCATGGACAGGGGACCGGGGAGCTGTTTTTT. Amino acid sequence: CASHGQGTGELFF.

The chain combines TRBV6-1 with TRBJ1-1, with TRBD1 matching over 8 bases. With 5 bases clipped from V and 4 bases from J, the junction kept 9 bases outside the gene matches. Germline-derived CDR1 and CDR2 are MNHNS and SASEGT. The CDR3 spans 15 residues. CDR3 protein: CASSNRQGTGTEAFF. The CDR3 DNA sequence: TGTGCCAGCAGTAATCGACAGGGGACGGGCACTGAAGCTTTCTTT.

This chain joins TRBV6-1 and TRBJ2-3, with D maybe TRBD2 (6 bases). The V end was cut by 8 bases, the J end by 4 bases, with 16 bases between. The CDR3 covers 14 residues. Germline CDR1 is MNHNS and CDR2 is SASEGT. The CDR3 DNA reads as TGTGCCAGCGGTCACGGGGGTAATTCAGATACGCAGTATTTT. It codes for CASGHGGNSDTQYF.

This clone was recorded a few times. This chain links TRBV4-3 with TRBJ1-3; D is unclear. Germline V gene data show CDR1 as LGHNA and CDR2 as YSLEER. CDR3 length: 16 residues. Between the trimmed V and J ends, which lost 5 bases and 0 bases, there was a span of 14 bases. The CDR3 nucleotides are TGCGCCAGCAGCATAGAGGTCTATAGCTCTGGAAACACCATATATTTT. It translates to CASSIEVYSSGNTIYF.

The genes are TRBV9 and TRBJ2-7; D unresolved. This CDR3 comprises 15 residues. V was pared by 3 bases and J by 7 bases, with 20 bases between. Germline V gene sequence: CDR1 SGDLS, CDR2 YYNGEE. This CDR3 is CASSALTERGEEQYF. In nucleotides, the CDR3 is TGTGCCAGCAGCGCCCTAACAGAGAGAGGAGAGGAGCAGTACTTC.

The chain combines TRBV28 with TRBJ1-1; 9 bases are shared with TRBD1. Germline CDR1 is MDHEN and CDR2 is SYDVKM. The length of the CDR3 is 14 residues. After removal of 5 bases from V and 5 bases from J, the junction contained 6 bases not matched to a gene. In DNA form, the CDR3 reads TGTGCCAGCAGTCGGGACAGGGTAAGGACTGAAGCTTTCTTT. Its protein product is CASSRDRVRTEAFF.

In this sample, this clone turned up a few times. V gene TRBV27 combines with J gene TRBJ2-3; 7 bases fit TRBD1. From germline, CDR1 is MNHEY and CDR2 SMNVEV (reference sequence). Unmatched junction bases numbered 12, after V lost 6 bases and J lost 6 bases. The CDR3 runs 15 residues. This CDR3 is CASSYGTALGDTQYF. For the CDR3, the DNA is TGTGCCAGCAGCTACGGGACAGCCTTGGGGGATACGCAGTATTTT.

V usage is TRBV12-5 and J usage is TRBJ1-5, with a possible D match to TRBD1 (5 bases). CDR3 length: 16 amino acids. Per the germline V gene, CDR1 is LGHNT and CDR2 is FRNRAP. The V and J ends lost 2 bases and 3 bases respectively, with 14 bases between them. CDR3 in amino acids: CASGLLGEVVNQPQHF. CDR3 DNA sequence: TGTGCTAGTGGTTTGTTGGGGGAAGTGGTCAATCAGCCCCAGCATTTT.

The J gene is TRBJ2-1, the V gene TRBV9; 9 bases match TRBD2. This CDR3 has 17 amino acids. Germline V gene sequence: CDR1 SGDLS, CDR2 YYNGEE. V was clipped by 5 bases and J by 8 bases; unmatched bases: 17. CDR3 bases: TGTGCCAGCAGTCCTCCTGACGGGCGGGGGGGCCGCTATGAGCAGTTCTTC. This translates into CASSPPDGRGGRYEQFF.

This clone showed up just once. The chain links TRBV11-2 to TRBJ1-1, with D hard to call. The V gene's germline CDR1 is SGHAT and CDR2 FQNNGV. V lost 2 bases, J lost 1 base, and 5 bases lay in between. CDR3 length: 13 residues. CDR3 amino acids: CASSLSTNTEAFF. The CDR3 bases are TGTGCCAGCAGCTTAAGTACGAACACTGAAGCTTTCTTT. The full variable domain, with the rest looked up from reference TRBV11-2 and TRBJ1-1, is EAGVAQSPRYKIIEKRQSVAFWCNPISGHATLYWYQQILGQGPKLLIQFQNNGVVDDSQLPKDRFSAERLKGVDSTLKIQPAKLEDSAVYLCASSLSTNTEAFFGQGTRLTVV.

The J gene is TRBJ2-2, the V gene TRBV2; D is ambiguous. CDR3 length: 17 residues. The germline gives CDR1 SNHLY, CDR2 FYNNEI. V lost 2 bases and J 3 bases, leaving 16 bases between the germline ends. In DNA, the CDR3 is TGTGCCAGCAGTGAACACCCCGTGAAATCGGACACCGGGGAGCTGTTTTTT. This codes for CASSEHPVKSDTGELFF.

DNA for the CDR3: TGTGCCAGCAGCTCATGGGGGACAGGCGAGCATGAAGCTTTCTTT. Its protein is CASSSWGTGEHEAFF. The gene calls are TRBV7-8 and TRBJ1-1, with 8 bases matching TRBD1. With V trimmed by 4 bases and J by 7 bases, 11 bases remained unmatched. The germline V gene has CDR1 SGHVS and CDR2 FQNEAQ. CDR3 size: 15 residues.

This clone was recorded a few times. V and J are TRBV7-9 and TRBJ1-1; 7 positions match TRBD1. V lost 10 bases and J lost 6; bases outside the gene matches: 14. Germline V gene sequence: CDR1 SEHNR, CDR2 FQNEAQ (reference sequence). This CDR3 is built from 14 residues. The CDR3 spells CATYRDSPGSEAFF. In nucleotides, the CDR3 is TGTGCCACCTACAGGGACAGTCCGGGCTCTGAAGCTTTCTTT.

The rearrangement uses TRBV5-6 and TRBJ1-3, with unresolved D. Between the trimmed V and J ends, which lost 4 bases and 4 bases, there was a span of 12 bases. CDR1 and CDR2 (germline): SGHDT, YYEEEE. The CDR3 has 14 amino acids. CDR3 bases: TGTGCCAGCAGCCTCATCTGGGCAGGAAACACCATATATTTT. It yields the protein CASSLIWAGNTIYF.

V usage is TRBV7-9 and J usage is TRBJ2-1; possibly TRBD1 or TRBD2 for D (5 bases each). The germline V and J ends were trimmed by 2 bases and 7 bases, with 12 bases remaining between them. The CDR3 has 14 amino acids. Germline loops: CDR1 SEHNR, CDR2 FQNEAQ (reference sequence). Here the CDR3 reads CASSLLLEGNEQFF. In DNA form, the CDR3 reads TGTGCCAGCAGCTTACTGCTAGAGGGGAATGAGCAGTTCTTC.

The chain combines TRBV7-2 with TRBJ1-1; 8 bases agree with TRBD1. Per the germline V gene, CDR1 is SGHTA and CDR2 is FQGNSA. The CDR3 spans 15 residues. Trimming cost V 5 bases and J 1 base; bases outside gene matches: 6. CDR3 sequence reads: CASSLTGTGNTEAFF. The CDR3 bases are TGTGCCAGCAGCCTAACCGGGACAGGGAACACTGAAGCTTTCTTT. Full variable domain (remainder filled in from reference TRBV7-2 and TRBJ1-1): GAGVSQSPSNKVTEKGKDVELRCDPISGHTALYWYRQSLGQGLEFLIYFQGNSAPDKSGLPSDRFSAERTGGSVSTLTIQRTQQEDSAVYLCASSLTGTGNTEAFFGQGTRLTVV.

The gene calls are TRBV19 and TRBJ2-7; D is uncertain. Germline lookup yields CDR1 LNHDA and CDR2 SQIVND (reference sequence). Trimming pared 5 bases from V and 7 bases from J, leaving 18 bases between. This CDR3 has 14 residues. This CDR3 is CASSRSPPYEEQYF. CDR3 coding DNA: TGTGCCAGTAGTCGAAGTCCTCCTTATGAGGAGCAGTACTTC.

The chain employs TRBV7-2 and TRBJ2-3; 12 bases line up with TRBD2. The germline gives CDR1 SGHTA, CDR2 FQGNSA. V lost 5 bases to trimming and J lost 4 bases; unmatched junction nucleotides: 7. The CDR3 totals 16 residues. The CDR3 sequence is CASSPFPSGGADTQYF. For the CDR3, the DNA is TGTGCCAGCAGCCCCTTTCCTAGCGGGGGGGCAGATACGCAGTATTTT.

J is TRBJ1-5 and V is TRBV19; the match to TRBD1 covers 8 bases. The CDR3 consists of 16 residues. CDR1 and CDR2 from the germline V gene are LNHDA and SQIVND (reference sequence). V shed 7 bases, J shed 0 bases, and the junction held 8 bases outside the gene matches. The CDR3 here is CASNQQGDFSNQPQHF. CDR3 in DNA: TGTGCCAGTAATCAACAGGGGGACTTTAGCAATCAGCCCCAGCATTTT. The complete variable domain, with remaining parts taken from reference TRBV19 and TRBJ1-5, reads DGGITQSPKYLFRKEGQNVTLSCEQNLNHDAMYWYRQDPGQGLRLIYYSQIVNDFQKGDIAEGYSVSREKKESFPLTVTSAQKNPTAFYLCASNQQGDFSNQPQHFGDGTRLSIL.

V is TRBV9 and J is TRBJ1-2; the match to TRBD1 covers 7 bases. Germline loops: CDR1 SGDLS, CDR2 YYNGEE. The V segment lost 0 bases and the J segment 4 bases; nucleotides outside the gene matches: 3. The CDR3 is 14 residues long. The CDR3 spells CASSVDNRGYGYTF. The CDR3 bases are TGTGCCAGCAGCGTAGACAACAGGGGCTATGGCTACACCTTC.

The genes are TRBV5-1 and TRBJ2-3; 10 bases fit TRBD1. The trim removed 3 bases at V and 5 bases at J, leaving 6 bases unmatched. CDR3 length equals 15 residues. Looked up from germline, CDR1 is SGHRS and CDR2 is YFSETQ. This CDR3 reads CASSYRDRGQDTQYF. DNA of the CDR3: TGCGCCAGCAGCTACCGGGACAGGGGACAAGATACGCAGTATTTT.